The rows below give T cell receptor beta chains drawn from one sample of a study of blood T cell repertoires in COVID-19. The repertoire was sequenced with immunoSEQ multiplex PCR; TCRdb's copy has only in-frame clones and lacks some. The table lists around 120,000 clones, 71% of them singletons, with around 0.9% in the top ten. Source material: peripheral blood. The receptors come from a human donor with acute or convalescent COVID-19. The donor label of this sample is uncertain. CDR3s include the opening cysteine and the closing phenylalanine or tryptophan. A D gene is named only where the DNA matches it firmly. Size values are once, few and many counts, or a class for expanded clones, and some rows have none.

D gene	V gene	J gene	CDR3 length	clone size	CDR3 DNA	CDR3 protein
NA	TRBV7-2	TRBJ1-2	15	NA	TGTGCCAGCAGCTCCCGGATTGGCGGCGGTGATGGCTACACCTTC	CASSSRIGGGDGYTF
NA	TRBV10-2	TRBJ1-2	12	NA	TGCGCCAGCAGTGATCGTCGGTGGGGCTACACCTTC	CASSDRRWGYTF
TRBD1	TRBV18	TRBJ1-6	18	NA	TGTGCCAGCTCAAATTCATTAGGGGGCGCAAGTCGGAATTCACCCCTCCACTTT	CASSNSLGGASRNSPLHF
TRBD2	TRBV7-2	TRBJ2-2	16	few	TGTGCCAGCAGCTTAACTAGCGGGGGGGCTGGCGGGGAGCTGTTTTTT	CASSLTSGGAGGELFF
NA	TRBV5-1	TRBJ2-5	15	NA	TGCGCCAGCAGCATCCGTGGAGGGGGCATGGAGACCCAGTACTTC	CASSIRGGGMETQYF
TRBD2	TRBV5-1	TRBJ2-3	17	NA	TGCGCCAGCAGCTTGGAAGGACTAGCGGGGGCACTGGATACGCAGTATTTT	CASSLEGLAGALDTQYF
NA	TRBV11-2	TRBJ1-1	16	NA	TGTGCCAGCACCGTCGGGGTCAGGCGATTGAACACTGAAGCTTTCTTT	CASTVGVRRLNTEAFF
NA	TRBV5-1	TRBJ1-1	17	once	TGCGCCAGCAGCTTCTTGGGGGGAGGCGGTGTGAACACTGAAGCTTTCTTT	CASSFLGGGGVNTEAFF
TRBD1	TRBV5-4	TRBJ2-5	13	few	TGTGCCGCCGGGGACAGGGAACGCGAGACCCAGTACTTC	CAAGDRERETQYF
TRBD1	TRBV27	TRBJ2-7	14	NA	TGTGCCAGCAGTTCCTGGGGGACAGGGCGCGAGCAGTACTTC	CASSSWGTGREQYF
NA	TRBV6-5	TRBJ1-6	13	NA	TGTGCCGCCCTGGGGGGAATGAACTCACCCCTCCACTTT	CAALGGMNSPLHF
TRBD2	TRBV27	TRBJ2-2	15	few	TGTGCCAGCAGTTCGACTAGCGGGGGGCCCGGGGAGCTGTTTTTT	CASSSTSGGPGELFF
NA	TRBV7-8	TRBJ2-2	17	NA	TGTGCCAGCAGCTTAGTTTTTAGGGGCGCGAACACCGGGGAGCTGTTTTTT	CASSLVFRGANTGELFF
TRBD1	TRBV5-1	TRBJ1-5	15	few	TGCGCCAGCAGCTTCCGGGACAGTGGGGATCAGCCCCAGCATTTT	CASSFRDSGDQPQHF
TRBD2	TRBV5-4	TRBJ2-5	14	few	TGTGCCAGCAGCTTGGGCGGGGGGCAAGAGACCCAGTACTTC	CASSLGGGQETQYF
TRBD1	TRBV4-1	TRBJ2-7	14	NA	TGCGCCAGCAGCCTTTTTGACAGGGGCTACGAGCAGTACTTC	CASSLFDRGYEQYF
TRBD1	TRBV13	TRBJ2-3	17	few	TGTGCCAGCAGCTTATACTATGGACAGGGGTTTACAAATACGCAGTATTTT	CASSLYYGQGFTNTQYF
NA	TRBV28	TRBJ2-4	14	NA	TGTGCCAGCAGTACACGACAAGGCAAAAACATTCAGTACTTC	CASSTRQGKNIQYF
TRBD1	TRBV19	TRBJ1-1	15	NA	TGTGCCAGTAGTTCTCTGACAGGGCCCGGCACTGAAGCTTTCTTT	CASSSLTGPGTEAFF
NA	TRBV2	TRBJ1-1	13	medium-sized	TGTGCCAGCAGCCTTACTATGAACACTGAAGCTTTCTTT	CASSLTMNTEAFF
NA	TRBV28	TRBJ1-6	15	NA	TGTGCCAGCAGTTTCGCCCGGGGCTATAATTCACCCCTCCACTTT	CASSFARGYNSPLHF
TRBD2	TRBV19	TRBJ2-1	17	NA	TGTGCCAGTAGTCCTCGACTAGCGGGGGGGCCCTACAATGAGCAGTTCTTC	CASSPRLAGGPYNEQFF
TRBD2	TRBV7-6	TRBJ2-2	15	NA	TGTGCCAGCAGCTTTAGCGGGGGGTACACCGGGGAGCTGTTTTTT	CASSFSGGYTGELFF
NA	TRBV7-9	TRBJ1-2	15	NA	TGTGCCAGCAGCTTAGGGCAGGGCCAGTTTCCTGGCTACACCTTC	CASSLGQGQFPGYTF
TRBD1	TRBV6-5	TRBJ1-5	15	NA	TGTGCCAGCAGCCGAACTCATCAGGGGGATCAGCCCCAGCATTTT	CASSRTHQGDQPQHF
TRBD2	TRBV15	TRBJ2-1	15	NA	TGTGCCACCAGCAGAGAAGTTAGCGGGTACAATGAGCAGTTCTTC	CATSREVSGYNEQFF
TRBD1	TRBV7-3	TRBJ2-6	18	few	TGTGCCAGCAGCAAACCGGGACAGGGAGGTCCTGGGGCCAACGTCCTGACTTTC	CASSKPGQGGPGANVLTF
TRBD2	TRBV7-2	TRBJ2-3	19	NA	TGTGCCAGCAGCCTCTACGGGACTAGCGGCAGTGTTGGCACAGATACGCAGTATTTT	CASSLYGTSGSVGTDTQYF
NA	TRBV5-1	TRBJ2-3	15	few	TGCGCCAGCAGCTTGGCGAGTTTAGGGGCAGATACGCAGTATTTT	CASSLASLGADTQYF
NA	TRBV27	TRBJ2-7	18	NA	TGTGCCAGCAGTCCTCGAACCCCTACAGGGTTCCTCCTTAGGGAGCAGTACTTC	CASSPRTPTGFLLREQYF
NA	TRBV6-1	TRBJ2-4	12	NA	TGTGCCAGCAGTGAAAACAGGGTCATTCAGTACTTC	CASSENRVIQYF
NA	TRBV9	TRBJ1-6	15	NA	TGTGCCAGCAGCGGAAACCTCGGCTATAATTCACCCCTCCACTTT	CASSGNLGYNSPLHF
NA	TRBV5-1	TRBJ2-2	18	NA	TGCGCCAGCAGCTTGGACCCAGGGACAACCGCGTACACCGGGGAGCTGTTTTTT	CASSLDPGTTAYTGELFF
NA	TRBV3-1/TRBV3-2	TRBJ2-1	16	NA	TGTGCCAGCAGCTCCCTGGGACAAAACTCCTACAATGAGCAGTTCTTC	CASSSLGQNSYNEQFF
NA	TRBV6-5	TRBJ2-2	10	NA	TGTGCCACCGGGACCGGGGAGCTGTTTTTT	CATGTGELFF
NA	TRBV14	TRBJ2-7	16	NA	TGTGCCAGCAGCCAAGATCCCCGTATAGGGGCCTACGAGCAGTACTTC	CASSQDPRIGAYEQYF
TRBD1	TRBV30	TRBJ1-6	13	many	TGTGCCTGGAGTACAGGGGGCGGTTCACCCCTCCACTTT	CAWSTGGGSPLHF
NA	TRBV3-1/TRBV3-2	TRBJ1-1	15	few	TGTGCCAGCAGCCAAGCCTGGGCCTCGAACACTGAAGCTTTCTTT	CASSQAWASNTEAFF
NA	TRBV4-1	TRBJ2-5	17	few	TGCGCCAGCAGCCGCGGACATCCGGGGGAATACCAAGAGACCCAGTACTTC	CASSRGHPGEYQETQYF
TRBD1	TRBV5-1	TRBJ1-2	15	NA	TGCGCCAGCAGCTCGACCGGACAGGCGAACTATGGCTACACCTTC	CASSSTGQANYGYTF
NA	TRBV18	TRBJ2-1	17	many	TGTGCCAGCTCACCATGGAGCCGGGGGGCGCCCTACAATGAGCAGTTCTTC	CASSPWSRGAPYNEQFF
TRBD1	TRBV10-2	TRBJ1-1	14	few	TGCGCCAGCACCCGGACAGGGAAAGGCTCTGAAGCTTTCTTT	CASTRTGKGSEAFF
TRBD2	TRBV2	TRBJ2-1	14	few	TGTGCCAGCCTCCTAGCGGGGGGGACGGATGAGCAGTTCTTC	CASLLAGGTDEQFF
NA	TRBV3-1/TRBV3-2	TRBJ2-7	17	few	TGTGCCAGCAGCCCTCATGCGGCCGGAAGGAGCTCCTACGAGCAGTACTTC	CASSPHAAGRSSYEQYF
TRBD2	TRBV24-1	TRBJ2-3	15	NA	TGTGCCACCAGTGAGCGGGGGGGAGGCACAGATACGCAGTATTTT	CATSERGGGTDTQYF
NA	TRBV2	TRBJ1-5	14	NA	TGTGCCAGCAATCCGGGAGCCACTGATCAGCCCCAGCATTTT	CASNPGATDQPQHF
NA	TRBV2	TRBJ2-3	15	NA	TGTGCCAGCAGTGGAGATGGGACTCGCACAGATACGCAGTATTTT	CASSGDGTRTDTQYF
NA	TRBV2	TRBJ1-2	17	NA	TGTGCCAGCCAAAGATGGGCAGTAGTTGACGCTAACTATGGCTACACCTTC	CASQRWAVVDANYGYTF
NA	TRBV30	TRBJ1-5	13	NA	TGTGCCTGGAACGGGGGGCAGGGTCAGCCCCAGCATTTT	CAWNGGQGQPQHF
TRBD1	TRBV19	TRBJ1-2	17	few	TGTGCCAGTAGTATAGTCGCCGGGACAGGGAGTAACTATGGCTACACCTTC	CASSIVAGTGSNYGYTF
TRBD1	TRBV19	TRBJ2-2	12	NA	TGTGCCACAGGGGGCCGCACCGGGGAGCTGTTTTTT	CATGGRTGELFF
NA	TRBV18	TRBJ2-3	12	NA	TGTGCCAGCTCACCTCGAGGAGATACGCAGTATTTT	CASSPRGDTQYF
TRBD1	TRBV2	TRBJ1-1	13	NA	TGTGCCAGCAGGGGACAGACGAACACTGAAGCTTTCTTT	CASRGQTNTEAFF